The 5 T cell receptor beta chains below come from one sample, sequenced in a study of blood T cell repertoires in COVID-19. Method: immunoSEQ multiplex PCR; TCRdb's copy keeps in-frame clones and lacks some. The data contain approximately 120,000 clones, approximately 74% of them seen just once; the ten biggest clones take up about 6%. Sequencing was done on a sample of peripheral blood. Every receptor here comes from a man at least 80 years old with COVID-19, enrolled during active disease.

The chain joins TRBV28 to TRBJ1-1; D possibly corresponds to TRBD1 (6 bases). This CDR3 spans 13 amino acids. Germline CDR1 MDHEN, CDR2 SYDVKM. V was cut by 3 bases and J by 10 bases, with 15 bases left in between. The CDR3 here is CASSFPRGRGAFF. The CDR3 DNA follows: TGTGCCAGCAGTTTTCCCAGGGGACGTGGAGCTTTCTTT.

This clone was counted between two and nine times. The chain is built from TRBV2 and TRBJ2-5; 14 positions agree with TRBD2. Per germline, CDR1 SNHLY and CDR2 FYNNEI. V shed 5 bases, J shed 5 bases, and the junction held 7 bases outside the gene matches. The CDR3 is 16 amino acids. DNA of the CDR3: TGTGCCAGCAGTCCGGGACTAGCGGGAGACAGGGAGACCCAGTACTTC. Translating gives CASSPGLAGDRETQYF.

The chain couples TRBV28 to TRBJ2-7; possible D gene TRBD1, 5 bases. The germline V gene has CDR1 MDHEN and CDR2 SYDVKM. The ends were cut back, 3 bases at V and 3 bases at J, with 18 bases in the middle. This CDR3 is built from 16 residues. The CDR3 bases are TGTGCCAGCAGTTTGCACACAGGTCAGAGAGGCTACGAGCAGTACTTC. This gives the protein CASSLHTGQRGYEQYF.

The chain recombines TRBV4-2 with TRBJ1-3; D remains unclear. The V and J ends lost 1 base and 3 bases respectively, with 7 bases between them. The germline gives CDR1 LGHNA, CDR2 YNFKEQ. The CDR3 is 14 amino acids. CDR3 loop: CASSQAGFGNTIYF. CDR3 DNA sequence: TGTGCCAGCAGCCAAGCGGGATTTGGAAACACCATATATTTT.

The V and J genes are TRBV24-1 and TRBJ2-1, with D hard to call. Germline-derived CDR1 and CDR2 are KGHDR and SFDVKD. The CDR3 runs 13 residues. The V end lost 3 bases, the J end lost 6 bases, and 8 bases lay between the germline ends. CDR3 loop: CATSDPFFNEQFF. DNA for the CDR3: TGTGCCACCAGTGATCCTTTTTTCAATGAGCAGTTCTTC.